Following are 25 T cell receptor beta chains from one sample sequenced in a study of cytotoxic CD8 clonotypes in ibrutinib-treated CLL. Assay used: immunoSEQ multiplex PCR; TCRdb lists only in-frame clones, some missing. The sample yields roughly 51,000 clones, roughly 50% seen once. The source material was PBMCs, sampled after 12 months of ibrutinib treatment. The receptor source for this set is a human donor with chronic lymphocytic leukemia.

This rearrangement joins TRBV7-9 to TRBJ1-4, with D maybe TRBD1 (5 bases). CDR1 SEHNR and CDR2 FQNEAQ come from the germline V gene (reference sequence). The CDR3 extends over 16 amino acids. V was clipped by 4 bases and J by 7 bases, with 19 bases between them. This CDR3 reads CASSSGWGRVIEKLFF. As DNA, the CDR3 is TGTGCCAGCAGCTCCGGATGGGGCAGGGTTATTGAAAAACTGTTTTTT.

The chain employs TRBV7-9 and TRBJ2-1; 7 bases map to TRBD2. There are 15 residues in the CDR3. V lost 5 bases to trimming and J lost 1 base; unmatched junction nucleotides: 5. The V gene's germline CDR1 is SEHNR and CDR2 FQNEAQ (reference sequence). CDR3 in DNA: TGTGCCAGCAGCGCTTCTAGCGGTTCCTACAATGAGCAGTTCTTC. Translating it yields CASSASSGSYNEQFF.

J is TRBJ2-2 and V is TRBV11-3; 9 nucleotides align to TRBD2. The CDR3 loop spans 16 amino acids. V lost 1 base and J lost 4; bases outside the gene matches: 4. Germline V gives CDR1 SGHNT, CDR2 YENEEA. In DNA, the CDR3 is TGTGCCAGCAGCTTAGTAGCGGGAGCGGTCACCGGGGAGCTGTTTTTT. This gives the protein CASSLVAGAVTGELFF.

The chain links TRBV6-1 to TRBJ1-5; maybe TRBD1 (6 bases). Germline CDR1 MNHNS, CDR2 SASEGT. This CDR3 has 13 amino acids. The V and J ends lost 1 base and 6 bases respectively, with 7 bases between them. This chain's CDR3 is CASSEETGQPQHF. The CDR3, as DNA: TGTGCCAGCAGTGAAGAGACAGGTCAGCCCCAGCATTTT.

The V call is TRBV7-9, the J call TRBJ2-7, with D perhaps TRBD2 (5 bases). The CDR3 runs to 13 residues. Deletions cut 4 bases from V and 3 bases from J, with 10 bases between. Germline V lookup: CDR1 SEHNR, CDR2 FQNEAQ (reference sequence). CDR3 sequence reads: CASSSAEVYEQYF. The CDR3 nucleotides are TGTGCCAGCAGCTCAGCGGAGGTCTACGAGCAGTACTTC.

The rearrangement links TRBV5-8 to TRBJ2-7; D might be TRBD1 (6 bases). Germline V gene data show CDR1 as SGHTS and CDR2 as YDEGEE. Trimming pared 3 bases from V and 0 bases from J, leaving 19 bases between. The CDR3 spans 17 residues. The CDR3 here is CASSSLRGHRSSYEQYF. The CDR3 region has the DNA TGTGCCAGCAGCTCACTTCGGGGACACAGATCCTCCTACGAGCAGTACTTC.

The chain carries TRBV7-6 and TRBJ2-3; TRBD1 matches 7 bases. Germline-derived CDR1 and CDR2 are SGHVS and FNYEAQ. The CDR3 extends over 18 amino acids. V lost 5 bases, J lost 1 base, and 15 bases stayed unmatched. The CDR3 reads CASSLRSQGLWGTDTQYF. The CDR3 DNA follows: TGTGCCAGCAGCCTCCGGTCACAGGGGCTTTGGGGCACAGATACGCAGTATTTT.

The chain employs TRBV18 and TRBJ2-7, with TRBD1 identical over 8 bases. Looked up from germline, CDR1 is KGHSH and CDR2 is LQKENI. The CDR3 extends over 14 amino acids. The trim removed 2 bases at V and 1 base at J, leaving 1 base unmatched. Written as DNA, the CDR3 is TGTGCCAGCTCACCAGGGGACAGGTCCTACGAGCAGTACTTC. Amino acids: CASSPGDRSYEQYF.

The V gene is TRBV7-8, the J gene TRBJ2-1; TRBD2 matches 8 bases. With V trimmed by 3 bases and J by 2 bases, 3 bases remained unmatched. This CDR3 is 15 amino acids long. CDR1 is SGHVS and CDR2 is FQNEAQ in the germline V gene. In nucleotides, the CDR3 is TGTGCCAGCAGCTTTAATAGCGGGACCTACAATGAGCAGTTCTTC. This encodes CASSFNSGTYNEQFF.

This chain connects TRBV29-1 to TRBJ1-5, with a tentative D call TRBD1 (6 bases). The germline V gene encodes CDR1 SQVTM and CDR2 ANQGSEA. Trimming took 6 bases from V and 6 from J, leaving 18 bases between them. This CDR3 has 14 residues. CDR3 amino acids: CSVTEQGLSQPQHF. DNA of the CDR3: TGCAGCGTGACCGAACAGGGCCTCAGTCAGCCCCAGCATTTT.

The J gene is TRBJ2-3, the V gene TRBV19; 9 positions agree with TRBD1. Germline lookup yields CDR1 LNHDA and CDR2 SQIVND (reference sequence). The CDR3 sequence is 14 residues long. Trimming at V came to 4 bases and at J to 3 bases, leaving 2 bases not matched to a gene. The CDR3 reads CASSNGQGTDTQYF. Here the CDR3 DNA reads TGTGCCAGTAGTAACGGACAGGGGACAGATACGCAGTATTTT.

This clone was observed many times. The CDR3 region is CATGDTVRRSEQYF. CDR3 coding DNA: TGTGCCACGGGGGACACGGTGAGACGAAGCGAGCAGTACTTC. This rearrangement joins TRBV28 to TRBJ2-7; D may correspond to TRBD1 or TRBD2 (6 bases each). The germline CDR1 and CDR2 sequences are MDHEN and SYDVKM. The length of the CDR3 is 14 residues. V was trimmed by 10 bases and J by 6 bases, leaving 22 bases between them.

V is TRBV7-2 and J is TRBJ1-5; TRBD1 might be the D (6 bases). Germline V gene lookup returns CDR1 SGHTA and CDR2 FQGNSA. The CDR3 is 14 residues long. The germline V and J ends were trimmed by 7 bases and 5 bases, with 15 bases remaining between them. CDR3 residues: CASTRGQWDQPQHF. The CDR3 DNA reads as TGTGCCAGCACCCGAGGACAGTGGGATCAGCCCCAGCATTTT.

The V call is TRBV6-1, the J call TRBJ1-3, with 9 bases identical to TRBD1. Germline V gene lookup returns CDR1 MNHNS and CDR2 SASEGT. The CDR3 consists of 15 residues. The V and J ends lost 5 bases and 2 bases, in that order; junction bases with no gene match: 4. The CDR3 DNA is TGTGCCAGCAGTAGGACAGGGGTGACTGGAAACACCATATATTTT. This encodes CASSRTGVTGNTIYF.

J is TRBJ2-2 and V is TRBV11-2, with TRBD2 matching 8 bases. V gave up 5 bases and J gave up 3 bases; unmatched junction bases: 2. The germline CDR1 and CDR2 sequences are SGHAT and FQNNGV. CDR3 length: 14 amino acids. CDR3 sequence (DNA): TGTGCCAGCAGCCCCGGGGGGGACACCGGGGAGCTGTTTTTT. It encodes CASSPGGDTGELFF.

This clone was recorded a few times. The chain links TRBV19 to TRBJ2-7; 8 bases line up with TRBD2. Per the germline V gene, CDR1 is LNHDA and CDR2 is SQIVND (reference sequence). V lost 2 bases and J lost 3; bases outside the gene matches: 3. The CDR3 contains 14 residues. The CDR3 spells CASSINSGIYEQYF. The CDR3 DNA sequence: TGTGCCAGTAGTATAAATAGCGGGATCTACGAGCAGTACTTC. The full variable domain, rest sourced from reference TRBV19 and TRBJ2-7, is DGGITQSPKYLFRKEGQNVTLSCEQNLNHDAMYWYRQDPGQGLRLIYYSQIVNDFQKGDIAEGYSVSREKKESFPLTVTSAQKNPTAFYLCASSINSGIYEQYFGPGTRLTVT.

This clone was seen only a few times. The V call is TRBV6-1, the J call TRBJ2-7; D possibly matches TRBD1 or TRBD2 (5 bases each). With 8 bases removed from V and 6 bases from J, the gap between germline ends came to 20 bases. Germline V CDR1 and CDR2: MNHNS, SASEGT. The CDR3 loop spans 14 amino acids. The CDR3 loop is CASGKTGTVREQYF. CDR3 in DNA: TGTGCCAGCGGAAAGACCGGGACGGTCCGCGAGCAGTACTTC.

The V gene is TRBV19, the J gene TRBJ1-3; D is possibly TRBD1 (6 bases). Germline V gene lookup returns CDR1 LNHDA and CDR2 SQIVND (reference sequence). Trimming took 5 bases from V and 4 from J, leaving 15 bases between them. The CDR3 extends over 15 amino acids. The DNA for the CDR3 is TGTGCCAGTAGTCCGCAGACAGGACGGGGAAACACCATATATTTT. Encoded protein: CASSPQTGRGNTIYF.

The CDR3 nucleotides are TGTGCCAGCAGCTCGGAGCGGGGGACTAGCACAGATACGCAGTATTTT. Protein sequence: CASSSERGTSTDTQYF. The chain is built from TRBV5-4 and TRBJ2-3, with 8 bases identical to TRBD2. From germline, CDR1 is SGHNT and CDR2 YYREEE (reference sequence). With 3 bases clipped from V and 0 bases from J, the junction kept 6 bases outside the gene matches. The CDR3 extends over 16 amino acids.

The chain combines TRBV5-1 with TRBJ1-1, with a possible D match to TRBD1 (6 bases). V was clipped by 6 bases and J by 0 bases, with 15 bases between them. This CDR3 comprises 15 residues. Germline V gene sequence: CDR1 SGHRS, CDR2 YFSETQ. CDR3 bases: TGCGCCAGCACAAATAGGGGGGAGATGAACACTGAAGCTTTCTTT. Its protein product is CASTNRGEMNTEAFF.

This chain connects TRBV28 to TRBJ1-1, with D uncertain. Trimming pared 7 bases from V and 6 bases from J, leaving 15 bases between. CDR1 is MDHEN and CDR2 is SYDVKM in the germline V gene. This CDR3 has 13 residues. The CDR3 region has the DNA TGTGCCAGCATTATGGACGGGTTGGCTGAAGCTTTCTTT. This codes for CASIMDGLAEAFF.

The chain carries TRBV29-1 and TRBJ2-3; TRBD2 matches 7 bases. The length of the CDR3 is 14 residues. J lost 1 base, V lost 6 bases, and 7 bases had no gene match. In germline, CDR1 is SQVTM, CDR2 ANQGSEA. The CDR3 coding sequence is TGCAGCGTACGCGGGAGAGGTGGCACAGATACGCAGTATTTT. It yields the protein CSVRGRGGTDTQYF.

This chain's CDR3 is CASSPPGISYGYTF. The CDR3 DNA is TGTGCCAGCAGCCCCCCGGGGATAAGCTATGGCTACACCTTC. The chain joins TRBV7-9 to TRBJ1-2; D gene uncertain. This CDR3 spans 14 amino acids. Germline V CDR1 and CDR2: SEHNR, FQNEAQ (reference sequence). V lost 5 bases, J lost 4 bases, and 14 bases lay in between.

This clone appeared a few times. It is likely a read error: a sequence one base away is far more abundant. V is TRBV5-3 and J is TRBJ2-2; no firm D call. TRBV5-3 is given ORF status, its function remaining uncertain. The ends were cut back, 2 bases at V and 4 bases at J, with 15 bases in the middle. The CDR3 totals 16 residues. CDR3 coding DNA: TGTGCCAGAAGCTTAGATCCGGATAGGTCCACCGGGGAGCTGTTTTTT. Protein: CARSLDPDRSTGELFF.

This clone was seen a few times. V and J are TRBV19 and TRBJ1-2; 8 nucleotides line up with TRBD1. Germline CDR1 and CDR2: LNHDA and SQIVND (reference sequence). The trim removed 6 bases at V and 4 bases at J, leaving 4 bases unmatched. This CDR3 has 13 amino acids. In DNA form, the CDR3 reads TGTGCCAGTAGGGGGACAGGTTTCTATGGCTACACCTTC. It translates to CASRGTGFYGYTF.